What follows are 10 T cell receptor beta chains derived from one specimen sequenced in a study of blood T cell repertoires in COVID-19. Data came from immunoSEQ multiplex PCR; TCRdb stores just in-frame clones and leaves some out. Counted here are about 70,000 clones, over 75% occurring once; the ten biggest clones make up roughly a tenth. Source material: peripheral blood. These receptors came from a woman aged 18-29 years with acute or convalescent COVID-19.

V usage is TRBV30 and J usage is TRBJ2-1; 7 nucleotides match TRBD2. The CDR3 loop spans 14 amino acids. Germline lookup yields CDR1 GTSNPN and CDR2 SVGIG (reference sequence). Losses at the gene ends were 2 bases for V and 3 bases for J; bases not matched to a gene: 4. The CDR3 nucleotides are TGTGCCTGGAGTTTAGGGGACTACTACAATGAGCAGTTCTTC. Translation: CAWSLGDYYNEQFF.

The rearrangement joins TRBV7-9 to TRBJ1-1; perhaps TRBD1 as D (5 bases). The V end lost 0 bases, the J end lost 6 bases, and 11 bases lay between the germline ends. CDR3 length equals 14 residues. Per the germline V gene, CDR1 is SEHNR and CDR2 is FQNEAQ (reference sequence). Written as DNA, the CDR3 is TGTGCCAGCAGCTTAGCAGGGGTTAGGCCTGAAGCTTTCTTT. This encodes CASSLAGVRPEAFF.

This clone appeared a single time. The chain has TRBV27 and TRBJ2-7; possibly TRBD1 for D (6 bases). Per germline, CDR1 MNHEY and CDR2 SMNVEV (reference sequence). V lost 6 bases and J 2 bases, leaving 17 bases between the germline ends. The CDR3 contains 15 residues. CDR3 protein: CASSSVGDIPYEQYF. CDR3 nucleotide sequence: TGTGCCAGCAGCTCCGTCGGGGACATTCCCTACGAGCAGTACTTC.

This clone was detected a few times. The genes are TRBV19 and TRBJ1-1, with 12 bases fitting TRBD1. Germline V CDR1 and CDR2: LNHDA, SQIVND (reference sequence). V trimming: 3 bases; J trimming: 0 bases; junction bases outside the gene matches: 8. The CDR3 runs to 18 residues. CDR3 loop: CASSIGTGGGLVNTEAFF. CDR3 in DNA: TGTGCCAGTAGTATCGGGACAGGGGGCGGTTTGGTGAACACTGAAGCTTTCTTT.

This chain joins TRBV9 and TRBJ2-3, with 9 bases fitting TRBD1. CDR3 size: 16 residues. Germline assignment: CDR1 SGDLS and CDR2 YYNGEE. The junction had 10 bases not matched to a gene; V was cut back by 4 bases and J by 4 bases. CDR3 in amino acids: CASSRGQGRQADTQYF. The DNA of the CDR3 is TGTGCCAGCAGCAGAGGACAGGGGCGCCAGGCAGATACGCAGTATTTT.

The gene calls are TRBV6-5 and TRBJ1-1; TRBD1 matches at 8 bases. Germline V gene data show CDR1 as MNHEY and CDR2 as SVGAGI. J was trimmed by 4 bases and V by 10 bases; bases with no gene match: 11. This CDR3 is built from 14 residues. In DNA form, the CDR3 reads TGTGCCACAAGTATCGGACAGGGTGGCACTGAAGCTTTCTTT. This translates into CATSIGQGGTEAFF.

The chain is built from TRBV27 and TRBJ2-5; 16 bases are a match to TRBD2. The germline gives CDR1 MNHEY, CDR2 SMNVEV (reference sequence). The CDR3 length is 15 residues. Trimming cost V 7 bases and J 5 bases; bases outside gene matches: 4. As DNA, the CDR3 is TGTGCCAGCAAGGGACTAGCGGGGGGGTCTGAGACCCAGTACTTC. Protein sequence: CASKGLAGGSETQYF.

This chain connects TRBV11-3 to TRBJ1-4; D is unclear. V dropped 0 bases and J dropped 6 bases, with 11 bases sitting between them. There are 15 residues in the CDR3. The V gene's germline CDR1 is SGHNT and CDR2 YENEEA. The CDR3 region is CASSLDRGYDEKLFF. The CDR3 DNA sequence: TGTGCCAGCAGCTTAGATCGAGGGTACGATGAAAAACTGTTTTTT.

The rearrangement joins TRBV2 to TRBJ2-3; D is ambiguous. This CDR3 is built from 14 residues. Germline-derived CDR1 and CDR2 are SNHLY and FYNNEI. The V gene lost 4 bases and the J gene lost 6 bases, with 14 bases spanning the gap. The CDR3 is CASSVLRLADTQYF. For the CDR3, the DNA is TGTGCCAGCAGTGTCCTTAGACTCGCGGATACGCAGTATTTT.

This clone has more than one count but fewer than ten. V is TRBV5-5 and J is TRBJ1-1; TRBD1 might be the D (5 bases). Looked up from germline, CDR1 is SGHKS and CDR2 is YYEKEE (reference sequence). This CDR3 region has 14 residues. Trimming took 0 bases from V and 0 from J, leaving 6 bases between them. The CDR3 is CASSLGTMNTEAFF. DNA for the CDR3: TGTGCCAGCAGCTTGGGGACAATGAACACTGAAGCTTTCTTT. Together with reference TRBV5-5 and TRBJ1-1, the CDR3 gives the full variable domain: DAGVTQSPTHLIKTRGQQVTLRCSPISGHKSVSWYQQVLGQGPQFIFQYYEKEERGRGNFPDRFSARQFPNYSSELNVNALLLGDSALYLCASSLGTMNTEAFFGQGTRLTVV.